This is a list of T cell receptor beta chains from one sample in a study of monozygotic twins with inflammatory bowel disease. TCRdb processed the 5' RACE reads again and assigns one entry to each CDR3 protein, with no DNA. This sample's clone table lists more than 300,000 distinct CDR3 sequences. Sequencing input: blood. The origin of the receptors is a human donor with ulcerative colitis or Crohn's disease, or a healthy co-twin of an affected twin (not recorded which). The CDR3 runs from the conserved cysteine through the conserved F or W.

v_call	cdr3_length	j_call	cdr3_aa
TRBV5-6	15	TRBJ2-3	CASSLVEPRADTQYF
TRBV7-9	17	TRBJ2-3	CASSLGLWRDSTDTQYF
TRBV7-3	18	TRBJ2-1	CASSAGTSGVLSNNEQFF
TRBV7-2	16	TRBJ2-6	CASSSGGVVGANVLTF
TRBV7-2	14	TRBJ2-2	CASSLGVRTGELFF
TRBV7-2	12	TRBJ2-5	CASSLPRGPQYF
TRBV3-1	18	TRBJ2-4	CASSQAGTAFGVGTIQYF
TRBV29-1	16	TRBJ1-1	CSVEDTGSRRTTEAFF
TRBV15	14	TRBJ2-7	CATSTREILYEQYF
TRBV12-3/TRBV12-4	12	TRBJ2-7	CASSYTTYEQYF
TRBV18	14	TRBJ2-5	CASSRNGVQETQYF
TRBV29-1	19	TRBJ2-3	CSVEPGAGRGPGPTDTQYF
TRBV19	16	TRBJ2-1	CASTQGHELIYNEQFF
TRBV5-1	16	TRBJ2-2	CASRASGGRGTGELFF
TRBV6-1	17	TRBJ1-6	CASSEFRASRGNSPLHF
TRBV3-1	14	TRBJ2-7	CASSRVGETLGQYF
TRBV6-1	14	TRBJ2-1	CASSEGSPPNEQFF
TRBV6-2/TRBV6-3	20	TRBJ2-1	CASSSSPGLASGMGYNEQFF
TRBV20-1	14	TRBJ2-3	CSAQGGRYTDTQYF
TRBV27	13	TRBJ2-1	CASSSHMDNEQFF
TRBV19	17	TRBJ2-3	CASSISGGGVLTDTQYF
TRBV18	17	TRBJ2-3	CASSPPGAGVYTDTQYF
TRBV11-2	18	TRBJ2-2	CASSLGLAGASNTGELFF
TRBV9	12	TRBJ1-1	CASSEGWTEAFF
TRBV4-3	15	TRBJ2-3	CASSQAAGRTDTQYF
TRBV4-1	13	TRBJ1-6	CAAAGTENSPLHF
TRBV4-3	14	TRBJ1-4	CASSQGRDEEKLFF
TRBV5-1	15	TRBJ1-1	CASTPGTYPGTEAFF
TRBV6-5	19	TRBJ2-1	CASSYWMISGTGVDNEQFF
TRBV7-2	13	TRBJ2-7	CATEDSPGNEQYF
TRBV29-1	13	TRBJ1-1	CSVDFNREGQAFF
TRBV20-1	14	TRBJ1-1	CSARGTGSRAEAFF
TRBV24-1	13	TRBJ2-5	CATSDSRKETQYF
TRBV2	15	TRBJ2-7	CASSQGQGIIYEQYF
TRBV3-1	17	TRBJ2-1	CASSLSGGLSSYNEQFF
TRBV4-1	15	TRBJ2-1	CASRNLGSSYNEQFF
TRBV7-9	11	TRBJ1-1	CASSLRSGAFF
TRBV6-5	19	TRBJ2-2	CASSYSYLAGSANTGELFF
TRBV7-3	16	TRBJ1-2	CASSLIAGTGFHGYTF
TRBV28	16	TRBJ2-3	CASSLFSGTGTDTQYF
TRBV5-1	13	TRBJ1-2	CASSPGVNYGYTF
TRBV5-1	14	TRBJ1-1	CASSVMGVETEAFF